This T cell receptor (beta chain) is drawn from a study of T cell repertoires in cytomegalovirus infection. Looking at the study overall: Selection of CMV epitopes for the study included recently identified HLA-C-restricted and well-studied HLA-B-restricted ones. Notes on the study in general: CMV-specific TCR beta clonotypes restricted by HLA-C were the ones dominating the ex vivo response.

Concerning this clonotype: The target antigen is unknown.

The CDR3 length is 13 residues. Germline loops: CDR1 SGHVS, CDR2 FQNEAQ. Unmatched junction bases numbered 9, after V lost 7 bases and J lost 9 bases. TCRdb re-analysed the reads in MiXCR, keeping a single row per CDR3 protein. Of 700,000 to 950,000 distinct CDR3 sequences in the sample, around a third were seen once. This rearrangement joins TRBV7-8 to TRBJ2-4; 7 bases are a match to TRBD2. The material was cultured CD8+ T cells from PBMCs, obtained from culture after CMV antigen stimulation. The clonotype comes from a human donor in good health (CMV status not recorded). Some clones in this sample may be carry-over from other donors' samples. The CDR3 region is CASTLGGEAIQYF. As DNA, the CDR3 is TGTGCCAGCACCCTTGGGGGGGAAGCCATTCAGTACTTC.